This T cell receptor beta chain stems from a study of cytomegalovirus exposure and HLA in healthy donors. Concerning this clone itself: Its target is unknown.

V lost 5 bases and J lost 6; bases outside the gene matches: 6. Germline V gives CDR1 SGHVS, CDR2 FQNEAQ. CDR3 length equals 14 residues. The primer mix had 60 Vbeta and 13 Jbeta primers. Clones were sequenced by immunoSEQ multiplex PCR, and TCRdb holds only the in-frame ones, with some missing. The data hold 99,000 or so clones, with over 80% observed a single time. Whole-study results and caveats: Most CMV-associated TCR beta chains appeared HLA-restricted in a later analysis. Available immune exposure information covered CMV serostatus only. In a later analysis, at a false discovery rate of 0.05, 15,000 to 20,000 TCR beta sequences were associated with HLA alleles.

This receptor was identified in a man aged 25 to 40 in good health and CMV-seropositive. Sequencing was done on a sample of PBMCs. The V and J genes are TRBV7-8 and TRBJ1-5; 8 bases fit TRBD1. CDR3 sequence reads: CASSPDRVGQPQHF. CDR3 sequence (DNA): TGTGCCAGCAGCCCGGACAGGGTGGGTCAGCCCCAGCATTTT.